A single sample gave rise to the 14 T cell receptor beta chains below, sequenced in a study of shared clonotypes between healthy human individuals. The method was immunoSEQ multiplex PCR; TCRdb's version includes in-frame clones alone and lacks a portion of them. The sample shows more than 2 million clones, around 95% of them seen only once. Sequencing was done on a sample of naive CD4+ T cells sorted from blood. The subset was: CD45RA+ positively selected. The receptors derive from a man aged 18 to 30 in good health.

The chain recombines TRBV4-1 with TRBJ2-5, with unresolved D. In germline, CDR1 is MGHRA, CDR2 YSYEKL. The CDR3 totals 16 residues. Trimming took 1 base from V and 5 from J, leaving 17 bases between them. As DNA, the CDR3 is TGCGCCAGCAGCCAAGCCCATTCATCTTCTGGGGAGACCCAGTACTTC. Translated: CASSQAHSSSGETQYF.

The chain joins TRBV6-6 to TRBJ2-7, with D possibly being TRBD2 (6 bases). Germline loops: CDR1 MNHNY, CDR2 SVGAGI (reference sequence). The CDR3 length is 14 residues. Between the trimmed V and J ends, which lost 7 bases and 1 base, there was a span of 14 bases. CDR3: CASNMDYYSYEQYF. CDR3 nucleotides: TGTGCCAGCAACATGGACTATTATTCCTACGAGCAGTACTTC.

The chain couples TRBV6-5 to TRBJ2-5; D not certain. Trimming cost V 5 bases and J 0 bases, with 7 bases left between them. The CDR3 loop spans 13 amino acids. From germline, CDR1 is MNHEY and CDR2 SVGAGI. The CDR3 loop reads CASSPSYQETQYF. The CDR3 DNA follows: TGTGCCAGCAGTCCCTCGTACCAAGAGACCCAGTACTTC.

This CDR3 reads CASSQDDRGVYEQYF. The CDR3 nucleotides read TGCGCCAGCAGCCAAGATGACAGGGGAGTCTACGAGCAGTACTTC. This chain joins TRBV4-1 and TRBJ2-7, with TRBD1 matching 8 bases. Germline CDR1 reads MGHRA; CDR2 reads YSYEKL. Losses at the gene ends were 0 bases for V and 3 bases for J; bases not matched to a gene: 4. The CDR3 totals 15 residues.

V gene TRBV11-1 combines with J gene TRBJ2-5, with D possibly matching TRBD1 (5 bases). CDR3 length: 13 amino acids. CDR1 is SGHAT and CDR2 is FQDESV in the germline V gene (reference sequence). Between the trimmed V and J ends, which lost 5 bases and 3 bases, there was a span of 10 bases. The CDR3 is CASSRDRKETQYF. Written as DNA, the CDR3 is TGTGCCAGCAGCAGAGACAGAAAAGAGACCCAGTACTTC.

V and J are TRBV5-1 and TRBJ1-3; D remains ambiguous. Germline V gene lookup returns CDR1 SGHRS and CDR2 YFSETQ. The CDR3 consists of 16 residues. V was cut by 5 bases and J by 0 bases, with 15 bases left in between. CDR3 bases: TGCGCCAGCAGTCAAGAGGATCTTATCTCTGGAAACACCATATATTTT. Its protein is CASSQEDLISGNTIYF.

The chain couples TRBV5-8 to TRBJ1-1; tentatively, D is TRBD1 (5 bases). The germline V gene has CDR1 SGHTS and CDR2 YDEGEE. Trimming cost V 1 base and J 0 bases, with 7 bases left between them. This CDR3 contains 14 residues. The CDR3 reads CASSLRGLNTEAFF. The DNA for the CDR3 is TGTGCCAGCAGCTTGAGGGGACTGAACACTGAAGCTTTCTTT.

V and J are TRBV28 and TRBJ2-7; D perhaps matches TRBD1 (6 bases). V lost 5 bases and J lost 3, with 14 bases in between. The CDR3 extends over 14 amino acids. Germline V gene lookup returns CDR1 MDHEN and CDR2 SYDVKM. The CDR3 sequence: CASSIRGFIYEQYF. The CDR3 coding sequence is TGTGCCAGCAGTATCAGGGGTTTCATCTACGAGCAGTACTTC.

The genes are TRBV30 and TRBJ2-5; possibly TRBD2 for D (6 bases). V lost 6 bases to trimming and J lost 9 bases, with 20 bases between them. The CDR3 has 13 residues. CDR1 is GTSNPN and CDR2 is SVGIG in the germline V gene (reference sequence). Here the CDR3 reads CACNPDYGGAQYF. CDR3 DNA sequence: TGTGCCTGTAACCCGGACTACGGAGGGGCCCAGTACTTC.

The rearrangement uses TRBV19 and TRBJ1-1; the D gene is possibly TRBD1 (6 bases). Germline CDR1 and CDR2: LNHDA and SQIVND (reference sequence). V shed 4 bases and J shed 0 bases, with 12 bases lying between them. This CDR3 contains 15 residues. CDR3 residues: CASSTSDRLNTEAFF. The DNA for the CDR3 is TGTGCCAGTAGTACCTCGGACAGACTGAACACTGAAGCTTTCTTT.

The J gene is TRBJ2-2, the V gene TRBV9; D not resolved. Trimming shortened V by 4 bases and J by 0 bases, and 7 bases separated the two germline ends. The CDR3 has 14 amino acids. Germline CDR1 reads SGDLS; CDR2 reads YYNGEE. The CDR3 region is CASSPPSNTGELFF. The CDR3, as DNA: TGTGCCAGCAGCCCGCCCTCGAACACCGGGGAGCTGTTTTTT.

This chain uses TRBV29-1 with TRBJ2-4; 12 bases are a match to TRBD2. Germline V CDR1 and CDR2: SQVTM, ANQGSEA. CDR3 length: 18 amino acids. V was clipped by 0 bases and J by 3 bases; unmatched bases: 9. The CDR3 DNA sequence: TGCAGCGTTGAAGAGCCTACTAGCGGGAGGTTGGGCAAAAACATTCAGTACTTC. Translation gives CSVEEPTSGRLGKNIQYF.

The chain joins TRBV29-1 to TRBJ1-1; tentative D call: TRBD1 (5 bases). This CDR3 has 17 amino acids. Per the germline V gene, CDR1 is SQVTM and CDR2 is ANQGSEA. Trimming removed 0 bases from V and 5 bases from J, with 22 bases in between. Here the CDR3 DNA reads TGCAGCGTTGAAGATGGGCCTTTGATGGGACGCGGGACTGAAGCTTTCTTT. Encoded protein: CSVEDGPLMGRGTEAFF.

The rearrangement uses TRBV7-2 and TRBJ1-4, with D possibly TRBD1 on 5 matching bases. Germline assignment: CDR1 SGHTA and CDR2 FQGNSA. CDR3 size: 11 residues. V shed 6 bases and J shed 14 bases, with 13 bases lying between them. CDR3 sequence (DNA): TGTGCCAGCAGTCAAACCGGGACGCTGTTTTTT. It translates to CASSQTGTLFF.